This T cell receptor (beta chain) was captured by sequencing in a study of blood T cell repertoires in COVID-19 (dated by TCRdb to 2018 to 2020). In the study overall: Collaborator samples came from the United States, Italy and Spain and covered acute and convalescent phases of COVID-19. The prospective study material was composed of cDNA or gDNA derived from T cells, B-cell-depleted T cells, or PBMCs. Deeply sampled blood TCRbeta repertoires from subjects exposed to, actively infected with, or recovered from COVID-19 were included in the dataset. The repertoires were released in a freely available public database meant as a resource for research on the immune response to SARS-CoV-2. The samples were drawn from two sources: the first 160 participants of the ongoing ImmuneRACE study, and fewer than 1,500 subjects contributed by 6 global collaborators. Nearly every sample came with metadata listing a de-identified subject ID, COVID-19 status, age in years and sex. Where HLA class I and class II types were available, the types were taken from metadata supplied by the sample provider, not from assay-based typing.

Paper-wide results and their limitations: The quantity of clinical and demographic metadata differed by source and by participant and was supplied without curation.

TCRbeta CDR3 regions were amplified from genomic DNA using the immunoSEQ Assay, a bias-controlled multiplex PCR. Under the source paper's analysis protocol: The number of nucleated cells in each sample was estimated by amplification of reference gene primers within the assay. To quantify the absolute abundance of each unique TCRbeta CDR3 rearrangement, sequence reads were collapsed and filtered. For each sample, productive Simpson clonality was calculated by taking the square root of Simpson's diversity index across productive rearrangements. In its TCRdb copy, this immuneACCESS table keeps in-frame sequences only and misses some clones. Where compared with another copy, unresolved V genes explain less than half of these, and the others have no known cause. V, J and clone size derive from that table, while D and trimming were established from the DNA sequence. The sample records about 300,000 clones, about 91% of which are singletons. Approximately 1.8% of the sample is held by the ten biggest clonotypes.

About this clone itself: This clone's antigen is unknown. Base qualities are missing; no much larger clone stands one base away.

At one collaborating source in Seattle, patients were enrolled during active infection and were followed longitudinally through the course of disease. The collaborating institutions used their own protocols to collect whole blood in K2EDTA tubes. For TCRbeta analysis, collaborators shipped samples in one of three forms: frozen whole blood, isolated PBMCs, or DNA extracted from either of those sample types. The CDR3 numbers 14 residues from cysteine through phenylalanine. The CDR3 DNA has 42 bases and is translated from base 1. The germline V and J ends show losses of 3 bases and 9 bases respectively, and no gene match explains 7 bases of the junction. The germline V gene (reference sequence) supplies CDR1 GTSNPN and CDR2 SVGIG.

This sequence was found in a woman in her 30s with COVID-19, enrolled during active disease. Recombination linked TRBV30 to TRBJ2-1; TRBD2 matches 11 bases in the middle. Source material: peripheral blood. The CDR3 region has the sequence CAWRLAGGPREQFF. The DNA sequence follows: TGTGCCTGGAGATTAGCGGGGGGGCCCCGTGAGCAGTTCTTC. The full variable domain, completed from the reference TRBV30 and TRBJ2-1 proteins outside the CDR3, reads SQTIHQWPATLVQPVGSPLSLECTVEGTSNPNLYWYRQAAGRGLQLLFYSVGIGQISSEVPQNLSASRPQDRQFILSSKKLLLSDSGFYLCAWRLAGGPREQFFGPGTRLTVL.